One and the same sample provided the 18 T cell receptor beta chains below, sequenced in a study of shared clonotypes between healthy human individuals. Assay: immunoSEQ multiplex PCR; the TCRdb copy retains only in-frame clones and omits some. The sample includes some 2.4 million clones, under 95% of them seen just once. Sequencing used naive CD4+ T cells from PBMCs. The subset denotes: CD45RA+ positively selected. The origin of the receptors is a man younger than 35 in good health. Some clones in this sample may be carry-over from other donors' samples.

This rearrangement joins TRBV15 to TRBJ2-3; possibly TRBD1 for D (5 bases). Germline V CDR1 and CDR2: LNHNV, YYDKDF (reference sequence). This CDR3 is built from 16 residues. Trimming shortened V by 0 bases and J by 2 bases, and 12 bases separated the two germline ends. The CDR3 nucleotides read TGTGCCACCAGCAGAGATTGGAGACAGAACACAGATACGCAGTATTTT. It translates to CATSRDWRQNTDTQYF.

CDR3 residues: CATSRPKSTTNEKLFF. The CDR3 nucleotides read TGTGCCACCAGCAGGCCGAAGAGTACAACTAATGAAAAACTGTTTTTT. The V call is TRBV15, the J call TRBJ1-4; D gene ambiguous. Trimming cost V 3 bases and J 0 bases, with 11 bases left between them. This CDR3 has 16 amino acids. Germline assignment: CDR1 LNHNV and CDR2 YYDKDF (reference sequence). Variable domain in full (rest from reference TRBV15 and TRBJ1-4): DAMVIQNPRYQVTQFGKPVTLSCSQTLNHNVMYWYQQKSSQAPKLLFHYYDKDFNNEADTPDNFQSRRPNTSFCFLDIRSPGLGDTAMYLCATSRPKSTTNEKLFFGSGTQLSVL.

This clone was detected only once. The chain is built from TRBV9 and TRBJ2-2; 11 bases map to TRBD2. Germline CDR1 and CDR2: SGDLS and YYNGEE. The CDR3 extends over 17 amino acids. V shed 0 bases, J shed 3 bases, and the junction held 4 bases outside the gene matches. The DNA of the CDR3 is TGTGCCAGCAGCGTAGATTCGGGACTAGCGGACACCGGGGAGCTGTTTTTT. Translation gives CASSVDSGLADTGELFF.

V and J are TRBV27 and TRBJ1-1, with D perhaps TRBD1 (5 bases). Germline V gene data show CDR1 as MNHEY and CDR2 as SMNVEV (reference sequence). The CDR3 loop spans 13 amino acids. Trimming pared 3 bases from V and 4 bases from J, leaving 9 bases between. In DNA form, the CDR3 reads TGTGCCAGCAGTTTTACGGGGCCCACTGAAGCTTTCTTT. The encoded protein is CASSFTGPTEAFF.

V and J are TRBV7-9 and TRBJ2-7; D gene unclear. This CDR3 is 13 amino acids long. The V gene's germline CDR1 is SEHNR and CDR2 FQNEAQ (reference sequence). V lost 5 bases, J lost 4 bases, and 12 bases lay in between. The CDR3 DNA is TGTGCCAGCAGCCGGCAGAGAGCGTACGAGCAGTACTTC. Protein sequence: CASSRQRAYEQYF. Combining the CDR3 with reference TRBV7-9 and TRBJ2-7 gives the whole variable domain DTGVSQNPRHKITKRGQNVTFRCDPISEHNRLYWYRQTLGQGPEFLTYFQNEAQLEKSRLLSDRFSAERPKGSFSTLEIQRTEQGDSAMYLCASSRQRAYEQYFGPGTRLTVT.

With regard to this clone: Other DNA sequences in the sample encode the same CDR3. The CDR3 loop reads CASSLGGQNNSPLHF. Here the CDR3 DNA reads TGTGCCAGCAGCTTAGGGGGACAGAATAATTCACCCCTCCACTTT. J is TRBJ1-6 and V is TRBV7-9; 7 nucleotides match TRBD1. J was trimmed by 5 bases and V by 1 base; bases with no gene match: 2. Germline lookup yields CDR1 SEHNR and CDR2 FQNEAQ (reference sequence). The CDR3 consists of 15 residues.

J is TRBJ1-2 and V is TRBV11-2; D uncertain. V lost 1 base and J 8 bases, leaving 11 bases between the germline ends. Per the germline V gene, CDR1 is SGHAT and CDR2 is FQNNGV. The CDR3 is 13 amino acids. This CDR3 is CASSLVERVGYTF. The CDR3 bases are TGTGCCAGCAGCTTAGTGGAAAGGGTGGGCTACACCTTC. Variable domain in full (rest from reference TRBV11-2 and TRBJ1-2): EAGVAQSPRYKIIEKRQSVAFWCNPISGHATLYWYQQILGQGPKLLIQFQNNGVVDDSQLPKDRFSAERLKGVDSTLKIQPAKLEDSAVYLCASSLVERVGYTFGSGTRLTVV.

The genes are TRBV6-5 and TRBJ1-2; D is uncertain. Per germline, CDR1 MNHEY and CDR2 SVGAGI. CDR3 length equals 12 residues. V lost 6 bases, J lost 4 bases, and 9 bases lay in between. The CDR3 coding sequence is TGTGCCAGCAGAGGGTTTGCCTATGGCTACACCTTC. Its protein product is CASRGFAYGYTF.

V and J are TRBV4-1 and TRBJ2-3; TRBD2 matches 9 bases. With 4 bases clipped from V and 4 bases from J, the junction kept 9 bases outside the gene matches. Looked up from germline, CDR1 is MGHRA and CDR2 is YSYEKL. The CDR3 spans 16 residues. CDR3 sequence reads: CASSRLLAGVADTQYF. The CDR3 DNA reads TGCGCCAGCAGCCGCCTTTTAGCGGGGGTGGCAGATACGCAGTATTTT.

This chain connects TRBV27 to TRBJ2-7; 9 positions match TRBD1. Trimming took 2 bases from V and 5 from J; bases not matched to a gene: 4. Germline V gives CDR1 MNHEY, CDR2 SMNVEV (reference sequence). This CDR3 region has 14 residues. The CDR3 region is CASSLRRDRDEQYF. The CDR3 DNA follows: TGTGCCAGCAGTTTAAGAAGGGACAGGGACGAGCAGTACTTC.

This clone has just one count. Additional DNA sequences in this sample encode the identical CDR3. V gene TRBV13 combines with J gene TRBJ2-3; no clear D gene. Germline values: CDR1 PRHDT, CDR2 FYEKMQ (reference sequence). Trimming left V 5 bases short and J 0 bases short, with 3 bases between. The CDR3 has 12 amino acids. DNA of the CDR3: TGTGCCAGCAGCCTAAGCACAGATACGCAGTATTTT. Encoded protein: CASSLSTDTQYF.

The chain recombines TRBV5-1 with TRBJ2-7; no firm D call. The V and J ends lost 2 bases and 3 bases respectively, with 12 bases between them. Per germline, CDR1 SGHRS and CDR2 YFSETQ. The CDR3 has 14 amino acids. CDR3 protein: CASSFRGRVYEQYF. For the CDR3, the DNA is TGCGCCAGCAGCTTCCGAGGTCGGGTCTACGAGCAGTACTTC.

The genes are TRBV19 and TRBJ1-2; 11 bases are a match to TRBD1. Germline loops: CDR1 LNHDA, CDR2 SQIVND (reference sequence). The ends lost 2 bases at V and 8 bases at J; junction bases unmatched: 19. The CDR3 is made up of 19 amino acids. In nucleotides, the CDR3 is TGTGCCAGTAGTATACGAGGCCCGCGGACAGGGGGCGGCGTCGGAGGCTACACCTTC. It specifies CASSIRGPRTGGGVGGYTF.

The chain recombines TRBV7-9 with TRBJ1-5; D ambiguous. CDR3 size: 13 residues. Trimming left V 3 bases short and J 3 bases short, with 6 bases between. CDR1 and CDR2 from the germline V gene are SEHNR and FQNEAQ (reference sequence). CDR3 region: CASSFDNNQPQHF. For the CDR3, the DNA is TGTGCCAGCAGCTTCGATAACAATCAGCCCCAGCATTTT. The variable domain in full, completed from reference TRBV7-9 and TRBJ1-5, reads DTGVSQNPRHKITKRGQNVTFRCDPISEHNRLYWYRQTLGQGPEFLTYFQNEAQLEKSRLLSDRFSAERPKGSFSTLEIQRTEQGDSAMYLCASSFDNNQPQHFGDGTRLSIL.

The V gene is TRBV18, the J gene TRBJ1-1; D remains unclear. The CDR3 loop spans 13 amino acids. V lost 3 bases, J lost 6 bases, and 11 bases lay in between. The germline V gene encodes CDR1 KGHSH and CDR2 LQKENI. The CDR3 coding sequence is TGTGCCAGCTCACCTTACCTAGGATCTGAAGCTTTCTTT. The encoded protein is CASSPYLGSEAFF.

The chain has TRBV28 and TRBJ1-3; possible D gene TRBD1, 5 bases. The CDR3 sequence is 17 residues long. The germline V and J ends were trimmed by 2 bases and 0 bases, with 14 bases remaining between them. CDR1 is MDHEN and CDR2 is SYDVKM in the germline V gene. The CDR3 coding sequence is TGTGCCAGCAGTTTAGTTGACAGACCCAACTCTGGAAACACCATATATTTT. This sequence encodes CASSLVDRPNSGNTIYF.

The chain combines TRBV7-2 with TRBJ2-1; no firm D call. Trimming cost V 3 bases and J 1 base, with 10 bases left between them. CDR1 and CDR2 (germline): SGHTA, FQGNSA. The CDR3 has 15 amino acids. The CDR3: CASSFLVGSYNEQFF. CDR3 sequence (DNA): TGTGCCAGCAGCTTTCTAGTAGGTTCCTACAATGAGCAGTTCTTC.

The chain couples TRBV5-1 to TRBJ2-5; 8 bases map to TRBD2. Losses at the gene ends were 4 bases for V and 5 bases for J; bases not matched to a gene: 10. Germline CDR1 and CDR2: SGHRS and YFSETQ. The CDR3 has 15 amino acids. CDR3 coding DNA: TGCGCCAGCAGCAAAGCGGAGCGGGAGTGGGAGACCCAGTACTTC. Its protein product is CASSKAEREWETQYF.